This TCR beta chain was sequenced for a study of glioma-infiltrating T cells. Regarding the study as a whole: Above-expected tissue-blood divergence occurred in all gliomas, most in low-grade ones. Very few CDR3 sequences were shared between tissue and blood.

Using RNA template, CDR3s of TCR alpha and beta were amplified with iRepertoire arm-PCR. For one-step reverse transcription and amplification, about 85-400 ng of tissue mRNA or PBMC total RNA was used. TCRdb re-derived calls from the multiplex PCR reads in MiXCR, one entry per CDR3 protein. The data show tens of thousands of distinct CDR3 sequences, 23% seen once. Concerning this clonotype itself: Antigen specificity is unknown.

The clonotype comes from a human donor with low-grade glioma or glioblastoma, undergoing nonglioma brain surgery, or in good health (not recorded which). Material for sequencing was glioma tissue, nonneoplastic brain tissue, or PBMCs (not recorded which).

CDR3 DNA: TGTGCCAGCAGCCTTGGACTAGCGGAATCCTACGAGCAGTACTTC. Amino acids: CASSLGLAESYEQYF. V usage is TRBV3-1 and J usage is TRBJ2-7; TRBD2 aligns across 10 bases. CDR3 size: 15 residues. The trim removed 4 bases at V and 1 base at J, leaving 4 bases unmatched. CDR1 is LGHDT and CDR2 is YNNKEL in the germline V gene (reference sequence).